This TCR beta chain was obtained from a study of T-cell reconstitution after alpha-beta-depleted transplantation in children. The length of the CDR3 is 15 residues. Deletions cut 1 base from V and 8 bases from J, with 15 bases between. Only a few counts were recorded for this clonotype. Preparing the TCRbeta library involved the use of unique molecular identifiers. TCRdb reprocessed the PCR reads with MiXCR, giving one entry per CDR3 protein. The table has 350,000 to 400,000 distinct CDR3 sequences, roughly 22% seen once. Sequencing was performed on PBMCs from the stem cell graft donor, taken from the stem cell graft. The chain employs TRBV12-3 or TRBV12-4 and TRBJ2-1, with D tentatively TRBD2 (5 bases). This clonotype was sampled from a human donor who donated a stem cell graft to a child with acute myeloid leukemia. The CDR3 DNA is TGTGCCAGCAGTTTAGTAATAGCGAGGGTCGATGAGCAGTTCTTC. Encoded protein: CASSLVIARVDEQFF.